The next 2 T cell receptor beta chains were all read from a single sample in a study of stem cell transplantation in POMP-related autoinflammatory disease. TCRdb's table, derived via immunoSEQ multiplex PCR, lists solely in-frame clones and lacks some. The profile shows tens of thousands of clones, 75% to 85% of them singletons. This specimen consisted of CD4+ T cells from PBMCs, obtained before stem cell transplantation. The receptors derive from a human donor with POMP-related autoinflammation and immune dysregulation (PRAID).

In nucleotides, the CDR3 is TGCGCCAGCAGCAAGCCGGGACAGGGACGCGGGGAGCTGTTTTTT. This sequence encodes CASSKPGQGRGELFF. This chain links TRBV5-1 with TRBJ2-2; TRBD1 matches 9 bases. The germline V gene encodes CDR1 SGHRS and CDR2 YFSETQ. After removal of 4 bases from V and 7 bases from J, the junction contained 8 bases not matched to a gene. The CDR3 loop spans 15 amino acids. The full variable domain, its missing parts supplied by reference TRBV5-1 and TRBJ2-2, is KAGVTQTPRYLIKTRGQQVTLSCSPISGHRSVSWYQQTPGQGLQFLFEYFSETQRNKGNFPGRFSGRQFSNSRSEMNVSTLELGDSALYLCASSKPGQGRGELFFGEGSRLTVL.

There are a few counts of this clone. The chain employs TRBV6-1 and TRBJ1-5, with 7 bases identical to TRBD1. The CDR3 runs to 15 residues. The germline gives CDR1 MNHNS, CDR2 SASEGT. The V gene end was trimmed by 6 bases and the J gene end by 0 bases; junction bases not matched to a gene: 5. For the CDR3, the DNA is TGTGCCAGCAGGGACAGGAGGAATAGCAATCAGCCCCAGCATTTT. It yields the protein CASRDRRNSNQPQHF.